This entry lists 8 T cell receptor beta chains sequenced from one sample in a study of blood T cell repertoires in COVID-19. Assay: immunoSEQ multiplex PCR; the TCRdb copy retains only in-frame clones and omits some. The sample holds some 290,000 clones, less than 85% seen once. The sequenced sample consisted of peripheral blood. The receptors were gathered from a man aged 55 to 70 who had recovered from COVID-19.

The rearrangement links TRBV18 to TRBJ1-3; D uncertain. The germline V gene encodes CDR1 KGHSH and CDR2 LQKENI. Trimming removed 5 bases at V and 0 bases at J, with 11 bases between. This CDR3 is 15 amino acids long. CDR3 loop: CASSNDRGSGNTIYF. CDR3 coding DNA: TGTGCCAGCTCAAATGACCGAGGCTCTGGAAACACCATATATTTT. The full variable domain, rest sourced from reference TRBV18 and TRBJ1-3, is NAGVMQNPRHLVRRRGQEARLRCSPMKGHSHVYWYRQLPEEGLKFMVYLQKENIIDESGMPKERFSAEFPKEGPSILRIQQVVRGDSAAYFCASSNDRGSGNTIYFGEGSWLTVV.

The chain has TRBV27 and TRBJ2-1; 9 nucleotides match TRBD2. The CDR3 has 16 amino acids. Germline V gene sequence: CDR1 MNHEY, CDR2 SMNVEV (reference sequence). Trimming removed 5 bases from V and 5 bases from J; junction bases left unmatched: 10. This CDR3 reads CASSLVRGGGNNEQFF. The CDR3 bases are TGTGCCAGCAGTCTTGTGCGGGGGGGCGGTAACAATGAGCAGTTCTTC.

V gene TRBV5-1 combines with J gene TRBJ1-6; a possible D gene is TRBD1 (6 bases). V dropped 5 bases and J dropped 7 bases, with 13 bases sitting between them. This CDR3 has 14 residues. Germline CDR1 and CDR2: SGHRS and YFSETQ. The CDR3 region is CASRTGHGNSPLHF. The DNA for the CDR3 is TGCGCCAGCAGGACGGGACACGGAAATTCACCCCTCCACTTT.

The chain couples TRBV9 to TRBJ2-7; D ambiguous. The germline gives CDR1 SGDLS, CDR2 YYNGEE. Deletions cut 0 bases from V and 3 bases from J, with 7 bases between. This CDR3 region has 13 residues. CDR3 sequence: CASSVAASYEQYF. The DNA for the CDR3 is TGTGCCAGCAGCGTAGCCGCGAGCTACGAGCAGTACTTC.

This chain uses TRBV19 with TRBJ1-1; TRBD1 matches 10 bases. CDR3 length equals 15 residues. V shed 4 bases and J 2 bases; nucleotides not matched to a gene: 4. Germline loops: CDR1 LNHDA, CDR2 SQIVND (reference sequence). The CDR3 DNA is TGTGCCAGTAGTACGACAGGGGGCTTTAACACTGAAGCTTTCTTT. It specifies CASSTTGGFNTEAFF. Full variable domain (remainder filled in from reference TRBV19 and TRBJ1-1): DGGITQSPKYLFRKEGQNVTLSCEQNLNHDAMYWYRQDPGQGLRLIYYSQIVNDFQKGDIAEGYSVSREKKESFPLTVTSAQKNPTAFYLCASSTTGGFNTEAFFGQGTRLTVV.

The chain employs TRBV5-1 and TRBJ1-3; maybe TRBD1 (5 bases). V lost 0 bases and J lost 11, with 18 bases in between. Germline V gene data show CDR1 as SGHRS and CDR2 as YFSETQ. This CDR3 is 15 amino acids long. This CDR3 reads CASSLAQGTRTAIYF. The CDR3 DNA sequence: TGCGCCAGCAGCTTGGCTCAGGGTACCCGGACGGCCATATATTTT.

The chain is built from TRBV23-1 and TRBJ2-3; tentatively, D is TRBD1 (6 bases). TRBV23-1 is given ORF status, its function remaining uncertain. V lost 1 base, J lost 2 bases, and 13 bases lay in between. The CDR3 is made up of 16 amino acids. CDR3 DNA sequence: TGCGCCAGCAGTCAATTTGTGGGGACAAACACAGATACGCAGTATTTT. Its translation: CASSQFVGTNTDTQYF.

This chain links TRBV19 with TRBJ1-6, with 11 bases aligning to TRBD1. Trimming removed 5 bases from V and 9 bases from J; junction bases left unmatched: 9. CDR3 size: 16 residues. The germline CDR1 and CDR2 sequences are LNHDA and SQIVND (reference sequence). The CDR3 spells CASSRPRTGGGSPLHF. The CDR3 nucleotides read TGTGCCAGTAGTCGGCCGCGGACAGGGGGCGGTTCACCCCTCCACTTT.